One T cell receptor beta chain is described in this entry. These data are taken from a study of blood T cell repertoires in COVID-19. Overall study context: The origin of the acute and convalescent COVID-19 samples was the United States, Italy and Spain. In each case, the material was cDNA or gDNA derived from T cells, B-cell-depleted T cells, or PBMCs.

Patients in Seattle were enrolled during active infection, then followed longitudinally. Methods used by the authors: Amplification of reference gene primers was used by the study to estimate nucleated cell counts. The assay was immunoSEQ multiplex PCR, and TCRdb's table has in-frame clones only and misses some. V and J calls and clone size are copied from that table; D and trimming were computed from the DNA. The table lists around 200,000 clones, around 80% of them singletons. The CDR3 has 14 residues. Germline-derived CDR1 and CDR2 are SGHTA and FQGNSA. V was clipped by 2 bases and J by 4 bases, with 11 bases between them.

Source material: peripheral blood. This sequence joins TRBV7-2 and TRBJ1-1, with D possibly being TRBD1 (6 bases). The sequence was obtained from a woman aged 25 to 39 with COVID-19, enrolled during active disease. The chain's CDR3 is CASSLTGRVTEAFF. The CDR3 DNA sequence: TGTGCCAGCAGCTTAACAGGGAGGGTCACTGAAGCTTTCTTT.